This TCR beta chain was found in a study of identical twins. Turning to this clonotype: Its target is not known.

TCRdb re-analysed the 5' RACE reads in MiXCR, keeping a single row per CDR3 protein. In the table there are around 220,000 distinct CDR3 sequences, about an eighth of which are singletons. Regarding the study as a whole: A cross-sectional statistical analysis, not follow-up of the same donors, supported the conclusions. Abundant beta clonotypes from cord blood bore fewer insertions; memory repertoires lacked this pattern.

Material: memory (CD45RO+) T cells sorted from blood. This clonotype originated in a woman aged 18-35 years in good health.

CDR3 DNA sequence: TGTGCCAGCACCCTACCGACCTACAATGAGCAGTTCTTC. It is translated as CASTLPTYNEQFF. The rearrangement uses TRBV5-6 and TRBJ2-1, with unresolved D. This CDR3 comprises 13 residues. CDR1 and CDR2 (germline): SGHDT, YYEEEE. With 6 bases removed from V and 2 bases from J, the gap between germline ends came to 9 bases.